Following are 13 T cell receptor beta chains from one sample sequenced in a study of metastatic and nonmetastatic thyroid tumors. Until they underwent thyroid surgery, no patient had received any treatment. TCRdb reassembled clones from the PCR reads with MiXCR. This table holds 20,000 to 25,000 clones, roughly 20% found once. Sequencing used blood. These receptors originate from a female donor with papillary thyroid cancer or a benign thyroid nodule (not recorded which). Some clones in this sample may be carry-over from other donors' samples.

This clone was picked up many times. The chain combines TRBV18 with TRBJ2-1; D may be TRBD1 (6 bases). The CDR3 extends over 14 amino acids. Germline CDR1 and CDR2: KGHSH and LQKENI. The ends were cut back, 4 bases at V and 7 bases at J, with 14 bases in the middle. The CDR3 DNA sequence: TGTGCCAGCTCACAGATGACAGGACGTAATGAGCAGTTCTTC. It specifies CASSQMTGRNEQFF. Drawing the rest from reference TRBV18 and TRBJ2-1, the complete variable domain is NAGVMQNPRHLVRRRGQEARLRCSPMKGHSHVYWYRQLPEEGLKFMVYLQKENIIDESGMPKERFSAEFPKEGPSILRIQQVVRGDSAAYFCASSQMTGRNEQFFGPGTRLTVL.

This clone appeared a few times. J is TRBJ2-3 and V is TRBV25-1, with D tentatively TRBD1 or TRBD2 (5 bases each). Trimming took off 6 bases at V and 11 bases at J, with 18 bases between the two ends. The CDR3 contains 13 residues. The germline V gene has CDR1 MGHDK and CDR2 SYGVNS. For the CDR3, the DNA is TGTGCCAGCAGCGGGGATAGCACAGGTATGCAGTATTTT. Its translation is CASSGDSTGMQYF.

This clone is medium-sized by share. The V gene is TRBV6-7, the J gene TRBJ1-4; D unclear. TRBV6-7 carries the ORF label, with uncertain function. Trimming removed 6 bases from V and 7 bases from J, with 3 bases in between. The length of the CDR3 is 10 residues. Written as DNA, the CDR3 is TGTGCCAGCAGCTTTGAAAAACTGTTTTTT. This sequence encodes CASSFEKLFF.

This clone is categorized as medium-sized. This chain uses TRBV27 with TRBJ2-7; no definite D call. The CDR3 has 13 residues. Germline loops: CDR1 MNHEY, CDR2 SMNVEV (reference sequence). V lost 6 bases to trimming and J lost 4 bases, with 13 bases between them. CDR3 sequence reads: CASRGTGRYEQYF. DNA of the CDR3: TGTGCCAGCAGGGGTACGGGCCGTTACGAGCAGTACTTC.

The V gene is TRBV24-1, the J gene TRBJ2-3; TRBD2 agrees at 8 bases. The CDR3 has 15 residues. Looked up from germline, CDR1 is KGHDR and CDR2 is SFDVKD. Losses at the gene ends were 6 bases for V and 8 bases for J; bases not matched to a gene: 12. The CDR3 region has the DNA TGTGCCACCAGTCCTCCGGGGACTAGAATAGGTACGCAGTATTTT. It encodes CATSPPGTRIGTQYF.

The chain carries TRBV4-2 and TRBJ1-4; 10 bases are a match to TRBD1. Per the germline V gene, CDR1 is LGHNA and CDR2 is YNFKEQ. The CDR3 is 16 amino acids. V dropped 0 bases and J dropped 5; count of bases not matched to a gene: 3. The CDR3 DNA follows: TGTGCCAGCAGCCAAGATCAGGGACAGGGGAATGAAAAACTGTTTTTT. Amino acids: CASSQDQGQGNEKLFF.

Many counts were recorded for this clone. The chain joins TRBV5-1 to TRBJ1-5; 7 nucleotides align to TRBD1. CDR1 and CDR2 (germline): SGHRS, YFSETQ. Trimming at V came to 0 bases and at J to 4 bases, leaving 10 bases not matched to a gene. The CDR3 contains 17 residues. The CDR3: CASSLGEPGQLNQPQHF. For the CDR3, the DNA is TGCGCCAGCAGCTTGGGAGAACCGGGACAGCTTAATCAGCCCCAGCATTTT.

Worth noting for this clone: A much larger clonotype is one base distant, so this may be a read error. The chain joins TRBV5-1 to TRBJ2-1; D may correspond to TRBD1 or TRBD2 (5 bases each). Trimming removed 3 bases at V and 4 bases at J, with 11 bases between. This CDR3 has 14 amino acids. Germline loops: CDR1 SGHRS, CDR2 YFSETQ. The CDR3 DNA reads TGCGCCAGCAGCTGGGGACGGGATTACAATGAGCAGTTCTTC. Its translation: CASSWGRDYNEQFF.

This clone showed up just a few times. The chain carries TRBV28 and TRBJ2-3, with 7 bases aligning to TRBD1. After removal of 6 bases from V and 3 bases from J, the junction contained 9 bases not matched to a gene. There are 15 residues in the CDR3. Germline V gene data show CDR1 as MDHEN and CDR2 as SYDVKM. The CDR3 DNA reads TGTGCCAGCAGCCCCCCGACAGGGTTAACAGATACGCAGTATTTT. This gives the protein CASSPPTGLTDTQYF.

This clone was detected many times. CDR3 amino acids: CASSDLTSALLNNEQFF. The CDR3 coding sequence is TGCGCCAGCAGCGATTTGACTAGCGCTCTTCTAAACAATGAGCAGTTCTTC. The chain couples TRBV5-1 to TRBJ2-1; TRBD2 matches at 8 bases. Trimming cost V 4 bases and J 5 bases; bases outside gene matches: 14. CDR3 length equals 17 residues. Germline V gives CDR1 SGHRS, CDR2 YFSETQ.

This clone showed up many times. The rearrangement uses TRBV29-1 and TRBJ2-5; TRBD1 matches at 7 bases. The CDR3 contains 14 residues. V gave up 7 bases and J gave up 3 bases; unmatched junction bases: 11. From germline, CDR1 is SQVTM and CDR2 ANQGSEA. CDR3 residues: CSAAGTAVKETQYF. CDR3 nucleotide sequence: TGCAGCGCCGCCGGGACAGCAGTAAAAGAGACCCAGTACTTC.

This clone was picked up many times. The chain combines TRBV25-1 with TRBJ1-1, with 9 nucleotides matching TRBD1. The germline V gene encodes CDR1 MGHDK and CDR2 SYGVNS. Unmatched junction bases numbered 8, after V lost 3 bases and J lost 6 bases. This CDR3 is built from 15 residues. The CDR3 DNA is TGTGCCAGCAGTGACCCACGGGACAGGGCCTCTGAAGCTTTCTTT. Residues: CASSDPRDRASEAFF.

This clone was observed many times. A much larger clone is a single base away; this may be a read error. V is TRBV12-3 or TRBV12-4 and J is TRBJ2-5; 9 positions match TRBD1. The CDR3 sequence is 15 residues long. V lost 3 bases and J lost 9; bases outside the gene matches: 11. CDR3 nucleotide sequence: TGTGCCAGCAGTTTTCGAACAGGGGGCGCGGAGGCCCAGTACTTC. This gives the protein CASSFRTGGAEAQYF.